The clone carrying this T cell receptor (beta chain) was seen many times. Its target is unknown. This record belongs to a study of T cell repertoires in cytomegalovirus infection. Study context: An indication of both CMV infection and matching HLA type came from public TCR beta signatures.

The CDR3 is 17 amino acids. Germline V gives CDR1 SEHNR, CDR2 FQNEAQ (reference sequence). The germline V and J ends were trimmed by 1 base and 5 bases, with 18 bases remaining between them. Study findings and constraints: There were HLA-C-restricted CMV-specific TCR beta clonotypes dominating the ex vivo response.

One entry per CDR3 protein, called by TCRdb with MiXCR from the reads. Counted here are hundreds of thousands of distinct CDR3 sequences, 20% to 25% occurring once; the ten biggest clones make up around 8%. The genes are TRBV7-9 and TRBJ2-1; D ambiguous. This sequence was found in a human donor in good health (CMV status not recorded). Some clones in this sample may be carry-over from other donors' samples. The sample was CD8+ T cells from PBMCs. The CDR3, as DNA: TGTGCCAGCAGCTTAGTAATCGGGTTTAACCTTCACAATGAGCAGTTCTTC. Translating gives CASSLVIGFNLHNEQFF.